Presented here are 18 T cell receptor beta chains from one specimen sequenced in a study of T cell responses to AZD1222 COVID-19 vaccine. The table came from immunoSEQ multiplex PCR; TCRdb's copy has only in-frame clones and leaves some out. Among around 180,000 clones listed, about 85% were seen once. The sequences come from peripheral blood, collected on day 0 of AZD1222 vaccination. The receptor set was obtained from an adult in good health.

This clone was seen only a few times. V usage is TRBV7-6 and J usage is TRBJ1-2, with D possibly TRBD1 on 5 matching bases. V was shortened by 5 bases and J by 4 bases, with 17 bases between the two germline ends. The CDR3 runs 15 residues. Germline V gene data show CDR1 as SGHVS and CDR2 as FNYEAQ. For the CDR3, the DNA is TGTGCCAGCAGCGACGAAGTGGGGGTGGTCTATGGCTACACCTTC. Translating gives CASSDEVGVVYGYTF.

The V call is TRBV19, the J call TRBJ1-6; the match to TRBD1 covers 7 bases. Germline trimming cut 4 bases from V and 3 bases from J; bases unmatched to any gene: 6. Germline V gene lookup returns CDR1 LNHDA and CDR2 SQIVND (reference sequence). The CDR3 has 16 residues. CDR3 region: CASSNTGTDYNSPLHF. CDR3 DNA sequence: TGTGCCAGTAGTAATACCGGGACAGACTATAATTCACCCCTCCACTTT. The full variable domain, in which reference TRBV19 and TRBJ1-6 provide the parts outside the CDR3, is DGGITQSPKYLFRKEGQNVTLSCEQNLNHDAMYWYRQDPGQGLRLIYYSQIVNDFQKGDIAEGYSVSREKKESFPLTVTSAQKNPTAFYLCASSNTGTDYNSPLHFGNGTRLTVT.

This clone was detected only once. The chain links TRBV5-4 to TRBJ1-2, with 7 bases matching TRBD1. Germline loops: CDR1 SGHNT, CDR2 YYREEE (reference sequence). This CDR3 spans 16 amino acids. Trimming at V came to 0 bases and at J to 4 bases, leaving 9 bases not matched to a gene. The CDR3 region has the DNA TGTGCCAGCAGCTTGGAGACAGGGCGTGGGGGCTATGGCTACACCTTC. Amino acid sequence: CASSLETGRGGYGYTF. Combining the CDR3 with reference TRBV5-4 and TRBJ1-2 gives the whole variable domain ETGVTQSPTHLIKTRGQQVTLRCSSQSGHNTVSWYQQALGQGPQFIFQYYREEENGRGNFPPRFSGLQFPNYSSELNVNALELDDSALYLCASSLETGRGGYGYTFGSGTRLTVV.

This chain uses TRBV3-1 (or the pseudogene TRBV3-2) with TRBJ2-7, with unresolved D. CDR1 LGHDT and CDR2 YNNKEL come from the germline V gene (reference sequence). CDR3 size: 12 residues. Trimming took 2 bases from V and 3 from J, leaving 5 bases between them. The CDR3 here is CASSQRDYEQYF. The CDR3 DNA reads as TGTGCCAGCAGCCAAAGAGACTACGAGCAGTACTTC.

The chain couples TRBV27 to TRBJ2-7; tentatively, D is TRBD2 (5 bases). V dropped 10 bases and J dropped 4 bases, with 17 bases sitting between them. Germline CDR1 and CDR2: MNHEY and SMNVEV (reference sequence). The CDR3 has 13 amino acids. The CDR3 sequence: CATSRGLEYEQYF. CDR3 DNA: TGTGCCACCAGCAGAGGGCTTGAGTACGAGCAGTACTTC.

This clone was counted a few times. The CDR3 DNA is TGTGCCAGCAGTTCAGGGAATAATTCACCCCTCCACTTT. Protein product: CASSSGNNSPLHF. The chain links TRBV6-5 to TRBJ1-6; possible D gene TRBD1, 5 bases. The CDR3 covers 13 residues. Trimming left V 4 bases short and J 5 bases short, with 6 bases between. Per germline, CDR1 MNHEY and CDR2 SVGAGI.

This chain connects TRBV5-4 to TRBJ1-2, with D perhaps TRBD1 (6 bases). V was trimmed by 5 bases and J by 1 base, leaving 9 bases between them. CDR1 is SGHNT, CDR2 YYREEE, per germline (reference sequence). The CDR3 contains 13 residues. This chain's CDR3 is CASRGQLNYGYTF. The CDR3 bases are TGTGCCAGCAGAGGACAGCTTAACTATGGCTACACCTTC.

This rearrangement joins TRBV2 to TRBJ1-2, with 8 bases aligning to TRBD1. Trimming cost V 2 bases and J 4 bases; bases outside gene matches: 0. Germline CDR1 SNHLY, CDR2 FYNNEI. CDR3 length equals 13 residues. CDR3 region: CASSEQGAYGYTF. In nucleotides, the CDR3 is TGTGCCAGCAGTGAACAGGGGGCCTATGGCTACACCTTC.

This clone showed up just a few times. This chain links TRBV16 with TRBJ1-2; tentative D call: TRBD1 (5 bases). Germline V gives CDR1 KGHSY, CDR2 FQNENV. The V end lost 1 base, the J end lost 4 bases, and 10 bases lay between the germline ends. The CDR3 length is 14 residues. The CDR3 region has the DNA TGTGCCAGCAGCCAATGGCAGGGCGCCTATGGCTACACCTTC. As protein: CASSQWQGAYGYTF.

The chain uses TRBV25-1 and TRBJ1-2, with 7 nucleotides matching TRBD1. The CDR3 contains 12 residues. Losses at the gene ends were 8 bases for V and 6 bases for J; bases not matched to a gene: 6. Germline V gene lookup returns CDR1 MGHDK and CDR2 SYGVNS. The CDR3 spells CASLTGAHGYTF. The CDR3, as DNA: TGTGCCAGCCTCACAGGGGCTCATGGCTACACCTTC.

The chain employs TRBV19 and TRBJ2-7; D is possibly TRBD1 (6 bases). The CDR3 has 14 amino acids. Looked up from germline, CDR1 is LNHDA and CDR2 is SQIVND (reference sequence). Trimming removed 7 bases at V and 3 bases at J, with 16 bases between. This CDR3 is CASTLTGGNYEQYF. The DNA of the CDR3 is TGTGCCAGTACCCTGACAGGAGGTAACTACGAGCAGTACTTC.

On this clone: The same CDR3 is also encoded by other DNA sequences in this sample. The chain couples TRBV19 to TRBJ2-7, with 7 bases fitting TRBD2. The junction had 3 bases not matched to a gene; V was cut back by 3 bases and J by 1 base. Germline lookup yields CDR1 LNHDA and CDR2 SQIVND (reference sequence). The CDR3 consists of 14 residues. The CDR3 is CASSMGAGSYEQYF. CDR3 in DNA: TGTGCCAGTAGTATGGGAGCGGGGTCCTACGAGCAGTACTTC.

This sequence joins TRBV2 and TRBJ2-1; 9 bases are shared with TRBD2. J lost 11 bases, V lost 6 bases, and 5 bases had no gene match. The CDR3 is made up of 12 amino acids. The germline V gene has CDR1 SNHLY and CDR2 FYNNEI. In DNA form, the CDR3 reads TGTGCCAGCAGGCGGGAGGGAGGGAAGCAGTTCTTC. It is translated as CASRREGGKQFF.

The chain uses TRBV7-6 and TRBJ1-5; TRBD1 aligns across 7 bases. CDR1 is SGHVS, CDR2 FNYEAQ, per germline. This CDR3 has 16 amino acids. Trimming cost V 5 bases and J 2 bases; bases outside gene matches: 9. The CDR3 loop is CASSPRQGSGNQPQHF. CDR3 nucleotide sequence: TGTGCCAGCAGCCCTAGACAGGGATCGGGCAATCAGCCCCAGCATTTT.

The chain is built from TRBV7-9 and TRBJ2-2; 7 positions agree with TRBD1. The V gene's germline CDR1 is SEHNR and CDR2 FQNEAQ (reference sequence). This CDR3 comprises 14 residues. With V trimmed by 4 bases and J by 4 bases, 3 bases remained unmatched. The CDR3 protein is CASSSRQGTGELFF. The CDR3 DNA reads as TGTGCCAGCAGCTCCCGACAGGGCACCGGGGAGCTGTTTTTT.

The CDR3 coding sequence is TGTGCCAGCAGCGCCGGGGGACAGACGAATTCACCCCTCCACTTT. Translated, it gives CASSAGGQTNSPLHF. The chain is built from TRBV11-2 and TRBJ1-6; 7 nucleotides line up with TRBD1. Germline V CDR1 and CDR2: SGHAT, FQNNGV. The V gene end was trimmed by 5 bases and the J gene end by 7 bases; junction bases not matched to a gene: 8. This CDR3 spans 15 amino acids.

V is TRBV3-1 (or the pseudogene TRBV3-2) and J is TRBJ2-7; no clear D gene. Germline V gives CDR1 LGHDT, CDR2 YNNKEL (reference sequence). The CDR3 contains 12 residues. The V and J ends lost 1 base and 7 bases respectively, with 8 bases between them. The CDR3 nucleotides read TGTGCCAGCAGCCAAGGGCTTATGGAGCAGTACTTC. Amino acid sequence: CASSQGLMEQYF.

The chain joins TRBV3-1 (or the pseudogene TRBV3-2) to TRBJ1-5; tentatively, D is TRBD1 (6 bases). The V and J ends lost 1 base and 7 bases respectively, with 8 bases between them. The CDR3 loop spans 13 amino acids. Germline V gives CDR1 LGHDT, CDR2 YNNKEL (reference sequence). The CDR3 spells CASSQVQGQPQHF. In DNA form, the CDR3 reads TGTGCCAGCAGCCAAGTACAGGGACAGCCCCAGCATTTT.